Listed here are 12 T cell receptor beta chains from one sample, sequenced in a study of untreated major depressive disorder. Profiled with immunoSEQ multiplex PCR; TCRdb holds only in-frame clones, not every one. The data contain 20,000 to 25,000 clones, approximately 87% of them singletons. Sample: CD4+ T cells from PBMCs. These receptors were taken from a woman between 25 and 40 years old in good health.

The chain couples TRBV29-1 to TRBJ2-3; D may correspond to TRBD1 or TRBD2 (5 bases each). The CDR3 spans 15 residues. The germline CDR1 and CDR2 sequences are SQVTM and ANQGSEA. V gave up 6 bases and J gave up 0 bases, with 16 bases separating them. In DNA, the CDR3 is TGCAGCGTGCTCCGGGACGCAGCTAGCACAGATACGCAGTATTTT. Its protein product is CSVLRDAASTDTQYF.

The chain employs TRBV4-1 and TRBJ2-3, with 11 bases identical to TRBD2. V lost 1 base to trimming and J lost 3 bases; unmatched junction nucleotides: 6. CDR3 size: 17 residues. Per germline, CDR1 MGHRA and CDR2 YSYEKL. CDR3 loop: CASSQGLAGSGTDTQYF. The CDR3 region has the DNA TGCGCCAGCAGCCAAGGACTAGCGGGGTCTGGGACAGATACGCAGTATTTT.

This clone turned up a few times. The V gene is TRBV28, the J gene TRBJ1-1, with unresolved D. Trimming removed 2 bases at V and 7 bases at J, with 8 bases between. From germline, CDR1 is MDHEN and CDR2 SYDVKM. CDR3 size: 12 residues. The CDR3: CASSLLTDEAFF. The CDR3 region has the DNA TGTGCCAGCAGTTTACTTACGGATGAAGCTTTCTTT.

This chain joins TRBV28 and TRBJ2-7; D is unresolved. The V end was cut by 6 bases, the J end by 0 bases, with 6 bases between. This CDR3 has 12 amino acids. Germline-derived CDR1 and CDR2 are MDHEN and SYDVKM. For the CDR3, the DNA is TGTGCCAGCAGAGGCAGCTCCTACGAGCAGTACTTC. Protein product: CASRGSSYEQYF. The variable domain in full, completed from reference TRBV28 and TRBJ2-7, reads DVKVTQSSRYLVKRTGEKVFLECVQDMDHENMFWYRQDPGLGLRLIYFSYDVKMKEKGDIPEGYSVSREKKERFSLILESASTNQTSMYLCASRGSSYEQYFGPGTRLTVT.

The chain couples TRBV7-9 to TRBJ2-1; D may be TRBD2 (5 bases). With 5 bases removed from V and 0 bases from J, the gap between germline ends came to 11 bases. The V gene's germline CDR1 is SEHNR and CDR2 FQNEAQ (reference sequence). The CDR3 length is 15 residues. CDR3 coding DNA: TGTGCCAGCAGCCCACGGGGTAGCTCCTACAATGAGCAGTTCTTC. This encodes CASSPRGSSYNEQFF.

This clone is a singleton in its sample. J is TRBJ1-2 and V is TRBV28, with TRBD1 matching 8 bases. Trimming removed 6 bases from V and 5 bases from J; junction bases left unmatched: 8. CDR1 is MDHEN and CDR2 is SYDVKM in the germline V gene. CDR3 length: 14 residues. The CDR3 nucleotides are TGTGCCAGCAGCCCCCGACAGGGGCGGTATGGCTACACCTTC. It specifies CASSPRQGRYGYTF.

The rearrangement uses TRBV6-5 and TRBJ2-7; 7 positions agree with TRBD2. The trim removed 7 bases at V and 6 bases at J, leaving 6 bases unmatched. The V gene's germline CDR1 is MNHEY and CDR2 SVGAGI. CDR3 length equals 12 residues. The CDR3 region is CASNPWGGEQYF. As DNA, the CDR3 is TGTGCCAGCAACCCCTGGGGGGGCGAGCAGTACTTC.

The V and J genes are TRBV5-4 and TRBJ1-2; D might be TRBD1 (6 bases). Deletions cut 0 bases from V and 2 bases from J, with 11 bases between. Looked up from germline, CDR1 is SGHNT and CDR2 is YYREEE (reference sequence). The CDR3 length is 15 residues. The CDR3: CASSLGTELNYGYTF. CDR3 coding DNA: TGTGCCAGCAGCTTGGGGACAGAACTAAACTATGGCTACACCTTC.

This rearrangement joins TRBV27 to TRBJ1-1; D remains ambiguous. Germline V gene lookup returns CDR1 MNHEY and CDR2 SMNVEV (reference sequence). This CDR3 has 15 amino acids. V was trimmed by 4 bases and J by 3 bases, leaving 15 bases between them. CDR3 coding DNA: TGTGCCAGCAGTTCCTACCTTGCGCGGGACACTGAAGCTTTCTTT. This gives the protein CASSSYLARDTEAFF.

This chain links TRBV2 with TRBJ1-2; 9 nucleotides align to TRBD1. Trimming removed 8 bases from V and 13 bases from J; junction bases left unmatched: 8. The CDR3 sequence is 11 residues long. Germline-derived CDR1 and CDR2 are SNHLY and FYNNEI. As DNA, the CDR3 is TGTGCCAGCCTCACGACAGGGGGAGGCACCTTC. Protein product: CASLTTGGGTF. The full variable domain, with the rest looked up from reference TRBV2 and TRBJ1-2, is EPEVTQTPSHQVTQMGQEVILRCVPISNHLYFYWYRQILGQKVEFLVSFYNNEISEKSEIFDDQFSVERPDGSNFTLKIRSTKLEDSAMYFCASLTTGGGTFGSGTRLTVV.

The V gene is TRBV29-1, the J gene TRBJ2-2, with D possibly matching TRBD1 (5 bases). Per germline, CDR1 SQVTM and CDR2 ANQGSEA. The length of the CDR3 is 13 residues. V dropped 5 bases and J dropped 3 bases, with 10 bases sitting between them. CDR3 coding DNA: TGCAGCGTTCGCACAGGAGACACCGGGGAGCTGTTTTTT. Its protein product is CSVRTGDTGELFF.

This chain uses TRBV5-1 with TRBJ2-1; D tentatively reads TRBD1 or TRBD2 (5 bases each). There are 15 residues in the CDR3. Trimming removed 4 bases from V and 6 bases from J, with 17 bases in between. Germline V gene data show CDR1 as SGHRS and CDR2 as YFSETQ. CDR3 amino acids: CASSPGAQWGNEQFF. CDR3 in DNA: TGCGCCAGCAGCCCCGGGGCCCAATGGGGCAATGAGCAGTTCTTC.